This paragraph covers one T cell receptor (beta chain) sequence. The same CDR3 can be traced to other DNA sequences in this sample. Produced via immunoSEQ multiplex PCR; TCRdb's table is partial and in-frame only. Among about 230,000 clones listed, 85% to 90% were seen once. The data stem from a study of blood T cell repertoires in COVID-19. Followed over time, Seattle patients had been enrolled while infection was active. This CDR3 region has 13 residues. The J segment lost 4 bases and the V segment lost 3 bases, leaving 3 bases of the junction unmatched. CDR1 and CDR2 from the germline V gene are SGDLS and YYNGEE.

This chain uses TRBV9 with TRBJ1-1; 7 bases match TRBD1. The TCR comes from a man between 50 and 59 years old with COVID-19, enrolled during active disease. The sample consisted of peripheral blood. The CDR3: CASSADRVTEAFF. The CDR3 DNA is TGTGCCAGCAGCGCAGACAGGGTCACTGAAGCTTTCTTT.